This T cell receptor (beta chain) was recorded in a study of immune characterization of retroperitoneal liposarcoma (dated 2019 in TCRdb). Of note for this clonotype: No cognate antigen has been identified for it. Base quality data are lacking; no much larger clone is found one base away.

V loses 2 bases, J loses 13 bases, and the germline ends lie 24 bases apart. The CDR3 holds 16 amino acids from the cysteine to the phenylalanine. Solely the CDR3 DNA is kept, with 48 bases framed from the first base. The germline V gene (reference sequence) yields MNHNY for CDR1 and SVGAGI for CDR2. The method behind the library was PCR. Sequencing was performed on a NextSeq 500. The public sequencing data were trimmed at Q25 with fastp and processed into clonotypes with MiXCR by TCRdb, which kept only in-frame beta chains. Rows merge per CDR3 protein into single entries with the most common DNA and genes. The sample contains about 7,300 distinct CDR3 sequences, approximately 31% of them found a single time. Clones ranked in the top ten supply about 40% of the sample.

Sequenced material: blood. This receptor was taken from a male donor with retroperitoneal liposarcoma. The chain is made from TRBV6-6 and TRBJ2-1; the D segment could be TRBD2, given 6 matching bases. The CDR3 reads CASSYAAGGDQETQFF. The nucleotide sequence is TGTGCCAGCAGTTACGCGGCAGGAGGGGACCAAGAGACCCAGTTCTTC.